This passage covers 32 T cell receptor beta chains from one sample sequenced in a study of cytomegalovirus exposure and HLA in healthy donors (dated by TCRdb to about 2017). The library was prepared using the immunoSEQ multiplex PCR assay. The multiplex PCR relied on a mix of 60 forward primers for TCR Vbeta segments and 13 reverse primers for TCR Jbeta segments. What TCRdb holds here is the immuneACCESS table cut down to in-frame rearrangements. Part of the clones is not present; checked against another copy, under half of the missing clones reflect an unresolved V gene, and the others are unexplained. Here the sample has 160,000 or so clones; 79% occur a single time. Jointly, the top ten make up roughly 1.9% of the sample. The source material was PBMCs. The origin of the receptors is a man in his forties in good health and CMV-seronegative.

The sample holds one count of this clone. The V gene is TRBV5-5, the J gene TRBJ1-2; D uncertain. This CDR3 is built from 15 residues. In germline, CDR1 is SGHKS, CDR2 YYEKEE (reference sequence). Trimming stripped 5 bases from V and 6 bases from J, with 20 bases between. CDR3 DNA: TGTGCCAGCAGTTTTATCGTATCCCCCGGAGATGGCTACACCTTC. Translation: CASSFIVSPGDGYTF.

V is TRBV27 and J is TRBJ1-2; TRBD1 matches at 8 bases. Germline V gene data show CDR1 as MNHEY and CDR2 as SMNVEV (reference sequence). This CDR3 is 14 amino acids long. V lost 3 bases and J lost 8; bases outside the gene matches: 8. For the CDR3, the DNA is TGTGCCAGCAGTTTCCGGGACAGGCGTACGGGCTACACCTTC. This codes for CASSFRDRRTGYTF.

This chain joins TRBV11-1 and TRBJ1-6; 9 bases are shared with TRBD1. V dropped 5 bases and J dropped 10; count of bases not matched to a gene: 6. The germline CDR1 and CDR2 sequences are SGHAT and FQDESV (reference sequence). The CDR3 has 14 residues. This CDR3 is CASSAGQGASPLHF. Written as DNA, the CDR3 is TGTGCCAGCAGCGCGGGACAGGGCGCCTCACCCCTCCACTTT.

The chain couples TRBV11-2 to TRBJ2-3; TRBD2 aligns across 9 bases. V lost 6 bases to trimming and J lost 1 base; unmatched junction nucleotides: 2. Germline V gene sequence: CDR1 SGHAT, CDR2 FQNNGV. The CDR3 has 14 amino acids. CDR3 region: CASSLAGRTDTQYF. The CDR3 bases are TGTGCCAGCAGTCTAGCGGGACGCACAGATACGCAGTATTTT. The variable domain in full, completed from reference TRBV11-2 and TRBJ2-3, reads EAGVAQSPRYKIIEKRQSVAFWCNPISGHATLYWYQQILGQGPKLLIQFQNNGVVDDSQLPKDRFSAERLKGVDSTLKIQPAKLEDSAVYLCASSLAGRTDTQYFGPGTRLTVL.

The chain couples TRBV6-5 to TRBJ2-7; the match to TRBD1 covers 7 bases. The CDR3 is 13 residues long. CDR1 and CDR2 (germline): MNHEY, SVGAGI. The J segment lost 5 bases and the V segment lost 5 bases, leaving 6 bases of the junction unmatched. The CDR3 DNA follows: TGTGCCAGCAGTCATTCCGACAGGGACGAGCAGTACTTC. This gives the protein CASSHSDRDEQYF.

This clone was picked up one time. The rearrangement joins TRBV6-1 to TRBJ1-4, with D possibly TRBD1 on 5 matching bases. V was shortened by 7 bases and J by 0 bases, with 12 bases between the two germline ends. There are 15 residues in the CDR3. The V gene's germline CDR1 is MNHNS and CDR2 SASEGT. The CDR3 protein is CASIRQTTTNEKLFF. The CDR3 DNA follows: TGTGCCAGCATAAGACAGACAACAACTAATGAAAAACTGTTTTTT.

This clone has just one count. The V call is TRBV18, the J call TRBJ1-2; TRBD1 agrees at 9 bases. This CDR3 spans 14 amino acids. Germline lookup yields CDR1 KGHSH and CDR2 LQKENI. V trimming: 7 bases; J trimming: 4 bases; junction bases outside the gene matches: 7. CDR3 amino acids: CASLEQGATYGYTF. For the CDR3, the DNA is TGTGCCAGCTTGGAACAGGGGGCTACCTATGGCTACACCTTC.

The chain links TRBV6-5 to TRBJ2-4, with D perhaps TRBD2 (6 bases). The germline CDR1 and CDR2 sequences are MNHEY and SVGAGI. The CDR3 covers 14 residues. V lost 0 bases, J lost 15 bases, and 18 bases lay in between. This CDR3 reads CASSYSGGFGTRYF. The CDR3 DNA sequence: TGTGCCAGCAGTTACTCCGGTGGGTTCGGGACTCGGTACTTC.

The chain recombines TRBV19 with TRBJ2-5, with D perhaps TRBD2 (5 bases). CDR1 is LNHDA, CDR2 SQIVND, per germline (reference sequence). With 6 bases removed from V and 1 base from J, the gap between germline ends came to 12 bases. The CDR3 loop spans 14 amino acids. CDR3 amino acids: CASSPPGIQETQYF. DNA of the CDR3: TGTGCCAGTAGCCCTCCCGGGATCCAAGAGACCCAGTACTTC.

The J gene is TRBJ1-4, the V gene TRBV7-8; D is unresolved. Germline V CDR1 and CDR2: SGHVS, FQNEAQ. Trimming shortened V by 5 bases and J by 8 bases, and 12 bases separated the two germline ends. The CDR3 loop spans 13 amino acids. The CDR3: CASSRPTQEKLFF. For the CDR3, the DNA is TGTGCCAGCAGCCGACCTACACAGGAAAAACTGTTTTTT. The full variable domain, with the rest looked up from reference TRBV7-8 and TRBJ1-4, is GAGVSQSPRYKVAKRGQDVALRCDPISGHVSLFWYQQALGQGPEFLTYFQNEAQLDKSGLPSDRFFAERPEGSVSTLKIQRTQQEDSAVYLCASSRPTQEKLFFGSGTQLSVL.

The chain couples TRBV27 to TRBJ2-1; no reliable D call. Trimming left V 5 bases short and J 0 bases short, with 8 bases between. The CDR3 contains 14 residues. Germline V lookup: CDR1 MNHEY, CDR2 SMNVEV (reference sequence). The DNA for the CDR3 is TGTGCCAGCAGTCCACGGAGCTCCTACAATGAGCAGTTCTTC. The encoded protein is CASSPRSSYNEQFF.

This chain connects TRBV6-1 to TRBJ2-7; tentative D call: TRBD1 (5 bases). The V gene's germline CDR1 is MNHNS and CDR2 SASEGT. The CDR3 consists of 17 residues. V lost 4 bases to trimming and J lost 0 bases, with 19 bases between them. The CDR3: CASSGFDSTKGSYEQYF. The DNA for the CDR3 is TGTGCCAGCAGTGGTTTTGACAGCACAAAGGGCTCCTACGAGCAGTACTTC.

This clone was recorded only once. The genes are TRBV5-4 and TRBJ2-2, with 13 bases lining up with TRBD2. This CDR3 region has 16 residues. Germline V CDR1 and CDR2: SGHNT, YYREEE (reference sequence). V dropped 5 bases and J dropped 5; count of bases not matched to a gene: 6. DNA of the CDR3: TGTGCCAGCAGGGCAACTAGCGGGAGGGCGACCGGGGAGCTGTTTTTT. It codes for CASRATSGRATGELFF.

This clone was picked up one time. The chain combines TRBV6-4 with TRBJ2-4; 7 bases agree with TRBD1. V was pared by 6 bases and J by 5 bases, with 16 bases of the junction left unmatched. Germline V lookup: CDR1 MRHNA, CDR2 SNTAGT. The CDR3 sequence is 17 residues long. In nucleotides, the CDR3 is TGTGCCAGCAGGGCATCCTCGACAGGGCGGATCGAAAACATTCAGTACTTC. It specifies CASRASSTGRIENIQYF.

This chain connects TRBV4-3 to TRBJ2-1, with 16 bases identical to TRBD2. Germline CDR1 is LGHNA and CDR2 is YSLEER. CDR3 length: 22 amino acids. J gave up 0 bases and V 4 bases, and 15 bases lay outside the gene matches. The CDR3 DNA reads as TGCGCCAGCAGCCTTGTCCCGGGACTAGCGGGAGGGACGGATAGCTCCTACAATGAGCAGTTCTTC. It yields the protein CASSLVPGLAGGTDSSYNEQFF.

The chain uses TRBV5-1 and TRBJ2-5; a possible D gene is TRBD2 (6 bases). The germline gives CDR1 SGHRS, CDR2 YFSETQ. V was shortened by 7 bases and J by 4 bases, with 20 bases between the two germline ends. The CDR3 is made up of 15 amino acids. CDR3 amino acids: CASEATGGVVETQYF. The CDR3, as DNA: TGCGCCAGCGAAGCCACCGGGGGAGTAGTAGAGACCCAGTACTTC.

The rearrangement links TRBV19 to TRBJ1-4; 7 nucleotides line up with TRBD1. Germline V gives CDR1 LNHDA, CDR2 SQIVND (reference sequence). This CDR3 is built from 14 residues. The ends lost 7 bases at V and 11 bases at J; junction bases unmatched: 13. The CDR3 DNA is TGTGCCAGTACCCCACGAAGGACAGGAGGGAAACTGTTTTTT. It codes for CASTPRRTGGKLFF.

This chain connects TRBV30 to TRBJ1-1, with D unresolved. Trimming removed 4 bases from V and 3 bases from J, with 12 bases in between. This CDR3 comprises 13 residues. Germline V gives CDR1 GTSNPN, CDR2 SVGIG (reference sequence). CDR3 protein: CAWTVSEYTEAFF. The CDR3 coding sequence is TGTGCCTGGACAGTCAGCGAGTACACTGAAGCTTTCTTT.

The chain recombines TRBV6-1 with TRBJ2-5; D gene ambiguous. The J call could be wrong; TRBJ2-7 is a better fit for the DNA end. This CDR3 has 14 residues. Germline-derived CDR1 and CDR2 are MNHNS and SASEGT. The CDR3 spells CASSEQRSSYEQYF. CDR3 sequence (DNA): TGTGCCAGCAGTGAACAGCGCAGCTCCTACGAGCAGTACTTC.

This chain joins TRBV28 and TRBJ1-2, with TRBD1 matching 7 bases. This CDR3 region has 16 residues. Trimming cost V 3 bases and J 2 bases; bases outside gene matches: 9. Germline lookup yields CDR1 MDHEN and CDR2 SYDVKM. CDR3 DNA: TGTGCCAGCAGTTTCCCCCAGCCGACAGGGAACTATGGCTACACCTTC. Translation gives CASSFPQPTGNYGYTF.

The chain recombines TRBV7-9 with TRBJ2-7, with 7 positions matching TRBD1. Germline V CDR1 and CDR2: SEHNR, FQNEAQ (reference sequence). The trim removed 5 bases at V and 6 bases at J, leaving 4 bases unmatched. The length of the CDR3 is 12 residues. DNA for the CDR3: TGTGCCAGCAGCCAACAGGGGAGCGAGCAGTACTTC. It translates to CASSQQGSEQYF.

The gene calls are TRBV18 and TRBJ2-7; D remains unclear. The V end was cut by 2 bases, the J end by 0 bases, with 8 bases between. This CDR3 has 14 amino acids. The V gene's germline CDR1 is KGHSH and CDR2 LQKENI. The CDR3 reads CASSPNYSSYEQYF. CDR3 nucleotide sequence: TGTGCCAGCTCACCAAATTACAGCTCCTACGAGCAGTACTTC. Full variable domain (outside the CDR3, taken from reference TRBV18 and TRBJ2-7): NAGVMQNPRHLVRRRGQEARLRCSPMKGHSHVYWYRQLPEEGLKFMVYLQKENIIDESGMPKERFSAEFPKEGPSILRIQQVVRGDSAAYFCASSPNYSSYEQYFGPGTRLTVT.

The genes are TRBV7-8 and TRBJ2-1; 11 bases map to TRBD2. CDR3 length equals 17 residues. V shed 4 bases, J shed 7 bases, and the junction held 12 bases outside the gene matches. Germline values: CDR1 SGHVS, CDR2 FQNEAQ. The CDR3 DNA reads TGTGCCAGCAGCTCGAACGCACTAGCGGGAGCTCTTAATGAGCAGTTCTTC. It is translated as CASSSNALAGALNEQFF.

V gene TRBV30 combines with J gene TRBJ2-7, with 8 bases identical to TRBD2. The CDR3 extends over 17 amino acids. Germline CDR1 and CDR2: GTSNPN and SVGIG (reference sequence). V lost 1 base, J lost 1 base, and 12 bases stayed unmatched. CDR3 sequence (DNA): TGTGCCTGGAGTGCAAAATTACTAGCGGATCTATCCTACGAGCAGTACTTC. Translated, it gives CAWSAKLLADLSYEQYF.

This chain connects TRBV7-2 to TRBJ1-1; TRBD1 matches at 9 bases. J gave up 3 bases and V 5 bases, and 13 bases lay outside the gene matches. The CDR3 length is 17 residues. The V gene's germline CDR1 is SGHTA and CDR2 FQGNSA. Written as DNA, the CDR3 is TGTGCCAGCAGCGGGACAGGGAAAGGAGTCAGGGACACTGAAGCTTTCTTT. Translating gives CASSGTGKGVRDTEAFF.

The rearrangement uses TRBV19 and TRBJ1-1; D perhaps matches TRBD1 (6 bases). V lost 5 bases, J lost 5 bases, and 21 bases lay in between. This CDR3 is 16 amino acids long. Germline V gives CDR1 LNHDA, CDR2 SQIVND (reference sequence). In DNA, the CDR3 is TGTGCCAGTAGTCCCCGACGGGGGGCAGGGAGTACTGAAGCTTTCTTT. This gives the protein CASSPRRGAGSTEAFF. Full variable domain (outside the CDR3, taken from reference TRBV19 and TRBJ1-1): DGGITQSPKYLFRKEGQNVTLSCEQNLNHDAMYWYRQDPGQGLRLIYYSQIVNDFQKGDIAEGYSVSREKKESFPLTVTSAQKNPTAFYLCASSPRRGAGSTEAFFGQGTRLTVV.

This chain links TRBV21-1 with TRBJ2-6; TRBD1, as called in the table, went unchecked against the DNA. TRBV21-1 is marked as a pseudogene. CDR3 length: 15 residues. CDR3 DNA sequence: TGTGCCAGCAGCATTCGGACAGGGGGCCGGGACGTCCTGACTTTC. As protein: CASSIRTGGRDVLTF.

In DNA form, the CDR3 reads TGTGCCAGCCACCGGGACAGGGGGCTTCACGAGCAGTACTTC. Its protein is CASHRDRGLHEQYF. The gene calls are TRBV2 and TRBJ2-7; TRBD1 agrees at 12 bases. J gave up 5 bases and V 8 bases, and 7 bases lay outside the gene matches. CDR3 length: 14 amino acids. Germline values: CDR1 SNHLY, CDR2 FYNNEI.

This clone was seen a few times. The chain employs TRBV5-1 and TRBJ1-1; a possible D gene is TRBD1 (6 bases). Trimming cost V 1 base and J 1 base, with 11 bases left between them. The CDR3 runs to 15 residues. Germline CDR1 reads SGHRS; CDR2 reads YFSETQ. CDR3 sequence reads: CASSLLQGKNTEAFF. CDR3 nucleotide sequence: TGCGCCAGCAGCTTGCTGCAGGGGAAGAACACTGAAGCTTTCTTT.

J is TRBJ2-1 and V is TRBV27; TRBD2 aligns across 12 bases. V was clipped by 3 bases and J by 4 bases; unmatched bases: 10. The CDR3 sequence is 18 residues long. CDR1 is MNHEY and CDR2 is SMNVEV in the germline V gene (reference sequence). The CDR3 sequence is CASSFLPTSGRSYNEQFF. The CDR3 DNA is TGTGCCAGCAGTTTTCTCCCGACTAGCGGGAGATCGTACAATGAGCAGTTCTTC.

The genes are TRBV7-8 and TRBJ2-5; 11 nucleotides line up with TRBD2. The DNA end lines up better with TRBJ2-7; the J call may be wrong. The CDR3 totals 15 residues. Germline-derived CDR1 and CDR2 are SGHVS and FQNEAQ. The CDR3 DNA sequence: TGTGCCAGCAGCCGGGGACTAGCGGAAATCTACGAGCAGTACTTC. Its translation is CASSRGLAEIYEQYF.

This chain links TRBV11-3 with TRBJ2-1; 11 bases line up with TRBD2. Germline V gene data show CDR1 as SGHNT and CDR2 as YENEEA. J lost 8 bases, V lost 4 bases, and 19 bases had no gene match. This CDR3 contains 19 residues. DNA of the CDR3: TGTGCCAGCAGCTCCTCAGGCACTAGCGGGAGCAGGGAGCCCTATGAGCAGTTCTTC. This translates into CASSSSGTSGSREPYEQFF.